The 8 T cell receptor beta chains in this list originate from one sample, sequenced in a study of T cells in tumors after PD-1 blockade. The repertoire was sequenced with immunoSEQ multiplex PCR; TCRdb's copy has only in-frame clones and lacks some. The sample yields roughly 12,000 clones, 63% seen once. Specimen: tumor tissue, collected before anti-PD-1 treatment. Source of these receptors: a human donor with basal cell carcinoma.

This clone was picked up one time. This CDR3 is CASSSDSGPYNEQFF. DNA of the CDR3: TGTGCCAGCAGCTCGGACAGCGGGCCCTACAATGAGCAGTTCTTC. This rearrangement joins TRBV11-3 to TRBJ2-1; D could derive from TRBD1 or TRBD2 (6 bases each). V was pared by 4 bases and J by 2 bases, with 12 bases between. This CDR3 has 15 residues. Per the germline V gene, CDR1 is SGHNT and CDR2 is YENEEA.

The rearrangement links TRBV19 to TRBJ2-1, with 9 positions matching TRBD1. V was pared by 6 bases and J by 8 bases, with 8 bases of the junction left unmatched. Germline assignment: CDR1 LNHDA and CDR2 SQIVND (reference sequence). The CDR3 loop spans 14 amino acids. The CDR3 sequence: CASRDPGQGYEQFF. The CDR3 DNA follows: TGTGCCAGTAGAGATCCGGGACAGGGTTATGAGCAGTTCTTC.

This clone was picked up a small number of times. The chain uses TRBV6-5 and TRBJ1-6, with D hard to call. V was trimmed by 8 bases and J by 3 bases, leaving 11 bases between them. Germline loops: CDR1 MNHEY, CDR2 SVGAGI. CDR3 length: 14 amino acids. The CDR3 here is CASDGDFYNSPLHF. For the CDR3, the DNA is TGTGCCAGCGACGGAGACTTCTATAATTCACCCCTCCACTTT.

The chain combines TRBV4-3 with TRBJ2-3, with 8 positions matching TRBD2. From germline, CDR1 is LGHNA and CDR2 YSLEER. V was clipped by 3 bases and J by 4 bases; unmatched bases: 15. CDR3 length: 18 residues. The CDR3 DNA follows: TGCGCCAGCAGCCAGGGGACTTTCGGGGGGGCCGGGGCAGATACGCAGTATTTT. Amino acids: CASSQGTFGGAGADTQYF.

V usage is TRBV5-1 and J usage is TRBJ2-7, with 7 bases aligning to TRBD2. Per germline, CDR1 SGHRS and CDR2 YFSETQ. The V and J ends lost 0 bases and 1 base, in that order; junction bases with no gene match: 10. The CDR3 runs to 17 residues. The CDR3 loop reads CASSLGDYGPRSYEQYF. In nucleotides, the CDR3 is TGCGCCAGCAGCTTGGGGGACTACGGCCCGAGGTCCTACGAGCAGTACTTC.

The chain uses TRBV6-2 or TRBV6-3 and TRBJ2-2; no reliable D call. V was clipped by 0 bases and J by 6 bases, with 5 bases between them. In germline, CDR1 is MNHEY, CDR2 SVGEGT. This CDR3 is 13 amino acids long. CDR3: CASSYSGSGELFF. In DNA form, the CDR3 reads TGTGCCAGCAGTTACTCAGGGTCCGGGGAGCTGTTTTTT.

This clone has just a few counts. CDR3 DNA: TGTGCCAGTAGTAAGGGACTAGCGAAGGCCGGGGAGCTGTTTTTT. Its translation is CASSKGLAKAGELFF. The chain recombines TRBV19 with TRBJ2-2, with 10 bases aligning to TRBD2. Losses at the gene ends were 4 bases for V and 6 bases for J; bases not matched to a gene: 5. Germline values: CDR1 LNHDA, CDR2 SQIVND (reference sequence). The CDR3 is 15 residues long.

This chain uses TRBV28 with TRBJ2-7, with a weak D call TRBD2 (5 bases). Per germline, CDR1 MDHEN and CDR2 SYDVKM. V dropped 10 bases and J dropped 3 bases, with 19 bases sitting between them. This CDR3 region has 14 residues. The CDR3 DNA follows: TGTGCCACTGAGCGGAGGCCGATCAACTACGAGCAGTACTTC. Translated, it gives CATERRPINYEQYF.